One and the same sample provided the 20 T cell receptor beta chains below, sequenced in a study of blood T cell repertoires in COVID-19. The data were produced by immunoSEQ multiplex PCR, yet TCRdb's version contains in-frame clones alone and is incomplete. The sample has 150,000 or so clones, roughly four fifths seen once. Sequences were obtained from peripheral blood. The receptors stem from a human donor with acute or convalescent COVID-19. The donor label of this sample is uncertain.

The chain has TRBV6-5 and TRBJ2-7; 7 bases align to TRBD1. This CDR3 is built from 15 residues. The V gene's germline CDR1 is MNHEY and CDR2 SVGAGI. After removal of 4 bases from V and 2 bases from J, the junction contained 8 bases not matched to a gene. CDR3 DNA sequence: TGTGCCAGCAGTTGGCAGGGGACAGATCCCTACGAGCAGTACTTC. This gives the protein CASSWQGTDPYEQYF.

This CDR3 is CAWSRDRGEKLFF. The CDR3, as DNA: TGTGCCTGGAGTCGGGACAGGGGCGAAAAACTGTTTTTT. The chain recombines TRBV30 with TRBJ1-4; 10 bases align to TRBD1. The junction had 2 bases not matched to a gene; V was cut back by 2 bases and J by 8 bases. The CDR3 sequence is 13 residues long. Germline V gene data show CDR1 as GTSNPN and CDR2 as SVGIG (reference sequence).

This clone was found once. The chain employs TRBV11-2 and TRBJ2-3; D might be TRBD2 (6 bases). The CDR3 spans 14 residues. Germline loops: CDR1 SGHAT, CDR2 FQNNGV. V was clipped by 5 bases and J by 4 bases, with 13 bases between them. Written as DNA, the CDR3 is TGTGCCAGCAGCCCTGGAGGGGCAGCAGATACGCAGTATTTT. Amino acids: CASSPGGAADTQYF.

This chain joins TRBV7-9 and TRBJ2-2; 8 nucleotides match TRBD1. Germline V gene lookup returns CDR1 SEHNR and CDR2 FQNEAQ (reference sequence). J lost 5 bases, V lost 2 bases, and 4 bases had no gene match. The CDR3 runs to 15 residues. The CDR3, as DNA: TGTGCCAGCAGCTTACTCCAGGGGGCGACCGGGGAGCTGTTTTTT. Encoded protein: CASSLLQGATGELFF. The variable domain in full, with the rest retrieved from reference TRBV7-9 and TRBJ2-2, is DTGVSQNPRHKITKRGQNVTFRCDPISEHNRLYWYRQTLGQGPEFLTYFQNEAQLEKSRLLSDRFSAERPKGSFSTLEIQRTEQGDSAMYLCASSLLQGATGELFFGEGSRLTVL.

The rearrangement joins TRBV18 to TRBJ1-5; 7 nucleotides agree with TRBD1. The germline V gene has CDR1 KGHSH and CDR2 LQKENI. The CDR3 has 17 residues. V dropped 1 base and J dropped 0; count of bases not matched to a gene: 6. The CDR3: CASSPRQGRDSNQPQHF. The CDR3 DNA follows: TGTGCCAGCTCACCACGACAGGGTCGGGATAGCAATCAGCCCCAGCATTTT. Combining the CDR3 with reference TRBV18 and TRBJ1-5 gives the whole variable domain NAGVMQNPRHLVRRRGQEARLRCSPMKGHSHVYWYRQLPEEGLKFMVYLQKENIIDESGMPKERFSAEFPKEGPSILRIQQVVRGDSAAYFCASSPRQGRDSNQPQHFGDGTRLSIL.

This clone was counted only a few times. CDR3 residues: CASSHPRGHPYEQYF. In DNA, the CDR3 is TGCGCCAGCAGCCACCCCAGGGGACACCCTTACGAGCAGTACTTC. The V gene is TRBV5-1, the J gene TRBJ2-7; tentative D call: TRBD1 (6 bases). This CDR3 has 15 residues. V lost 4 bases, J lost 4 bases, and 18 bases lay in between. Germline V gives CDR1 SGHRS, CDR2 YFSETQ.

The chain employs TRBV7-2 and TRBJ1-4, with D possibly TRBD1 on 5 matching bases. The germline V and J ends were trimmed by 1 base and 11 bases, with 23 bases remaining between them. From germline, CDR1 is SGHTA and CDR2 FQGNSA. The CDR3 runs 17 residues. The CDR3 coding sequence is TGTGCCAGCAGCTTAGGGGACTACCGGGACCCCTCCAGGAAACTGTTTTTT. Encoded protein: CASSLGDYRDPSRKLFF.

The chain combines TRBV5-1 with TRBJ2-3; TRBD2 matches at 13 bases. Germline trimming cut 2 bases from V and 1 base from J; bases unmatched to any gene: 4. The CDR3 sequence is 17 residues long. The germline CDR1 and CDR2 sequences are SGHRS and YFSETQ. Written as DNA, the CDR3 is TGCGCCAGCAGCTTCCAAGGACTAGCGGGGGGCACAGATACGCAGTATTTT. Protein sequence: CASSFQGLAGGTDTQYF.

V usage is TRBV28 and J usage is TRBJ1-4; 8 nucleotides align to TRBD1. The CDR3 runs to 15 residues. J gave up 7 bases and V 3 bases, and 7 bases lay outside the gene matches. Germline CDR1 and CDR2: MDHEN and SYDVKM. CDR3: CASSLPGQGSEKLFF. The CDR3 bases are TGTGCCAGCAGTTTGCCCGGACAGGGAAGTGAAAAACTGTTTTTT. Full variable domain (outside the CDR3, taken from reference TRBV28 and TRBJ1-4): DVKVTQSSRYLVKRTGEKVFLECVQDMDHENMFWYRQDPGLGLRLIYFSYDVKMKEKGDIPEGYSVSREKKERFSLILESASTNQTSMYLCASSLPGQGSEKLFFGSGTQLSVL.

For the CDR3, the DNA is TGTGCCAGTAGTAGGAGGGCAGGAAATGAAAAACTGTTTTTT. Translation: CASSRRAGNEKLFF. V is TRBV19 and J is TRBJ1-4; no reliable D call. The CDR3 spans 14 residues. Between the trimmed V and J ends, which lost 4 bases and 5 bases, there was a span of 11 bases. Germline assignment: CDR1 LNHDA and CDR2 SQIVND (reference sequence). Full variable domain (rest looked up from reference TRBV19 and TRBJ1-4): DGGITQSPKYLFRKEGQNVTLSCEQNLNHDAMYWYRQDPGQGLRLIYYSQIVNDFQKGDIAEGYSVSREKKESFPLTVTSAQKNPTAFYLCASSRRAGNEKLFFGSGTQLSVL.

This clone was seen once. The DNA for the CDR3 is TGTGCCAGCACATCCGCGACAGAGCCCGCTAACTATGGCTACACCTTC. Translation: CASTSATEPANYGYTF. The J gene is TRBJ1-2, the V gene TRBV2, with D possibly matching TRBD1 (5 bases). The CDR3 covers 16 residues. The germline V and J ends were trimmed by 7 bases and 0 bases, with 18 bases remaining between them. The germline CDR1 and CDR2 sequences are SNHLY and FYNNEI. The whole variable domain, remainder taken from reference TRBV2 and TRBJ1-2, is EPEVTQTPSHQVTQMGQEVILRCVPISNHLYFYWYRQILGQKVEFLVSFYNNEISEKSEIFDDQFSVERPDGSNFTLKIRSTKLEDSAMYFCASTSATEPANYGYTFGSGTRLTVV.

This chain connects TRBV5-1 to TRBJ1-2, with 12 bases fitting TRBD1. This CDR3 comprises 15 residues. Per germline, CDR1 SGHRS and CDR2 YFSETQ. V trimming: 4 bases; J trimming: 7 bases; junction bases outside the gene matches: 8. The CDR3 loop reads CASSTGTGGAGGYTF. The DNA for the CDR3 is TGCGCCAGCAGCACTGGGACAGGGGGCGCCGGTGGCTACACCTTC.

The rearrangement uses TRBV5-1 and TRBJ2-7, with no clear D. This CDR3 is 12 amino acids long. CDR1 and CDR2 from the germline V gene are SGHRS and YFSETQ. V dropped 2 bases and J dropped 7 bases, with 10 bases sitting between them. CDR3 region: CASSFTSWEQYF. CDR3 bases: TGCGCCAGCAGCTTCACATCTTGGGAGCAGTACTTC.

The chain employs TRBV5-1 and TRBJ1-3; the D is unclear. This CDR3 region has 14 residues. The germline V gene has CDR1 SGHRS and CDR2 YFSETQ. V lost 5 bases to trimming and J lost 3 bases, with 12 bases between them. The CDR3 DNA is TGCGCCAGCAGGACAAGTTCGGTTGGAAACACCATATATTTT. It encodes CASRTSSVGNTIYF.

V usage is TRBV14 and J usage is TRBJ2-7, with 9 nucleotides matching TRBD1. The CDR3 runs to 15 residues. With 4 bases clipped from V and 5 bases from J, the junction kept 9 bases outside the gene matches. The germline V gene has CDR1 SGHDN and CDR2 FVKESK. CDR3 DNA: TGTGCCAGCAGCCGACTCCGGGACAGGGCGAACGAGCAGTACTTC. Protein product: CASSRLRDRANEQYF.

The CDR3 DNA reads as TGTGCCAGTAGTATTGGGCAGGGGGCTAACACCGGGGAGCTGTTTTTT. This sequence encodes CASSIGQGANTGELFF. The chain carries TRBV19 and TRBJ2-2, with 8 bases identical to TRBD1. The V segment lost 3 bases and the J segment 2 bases; nucleotides outside the gene matches: 5. Germline V gene data show CDR1 as LNHDA and CDR2 as SQIVND (reference sequence). The CDR3 covers 16 residues. Based on the CDR3 plus reference TRBV19 and TRBJ2-2, the full variable domain is DGGITQSPKYLFRKEGQNVTLSCEQNLNHDAMYWYRQDPGQGLRLIYYSQIVNDFQKGDIAEGYSVSREKKESFPLTVTSAQKNPTAFYLCASSIGQGANTGELFFGEGSRLTVL.

This rearrangement joins TRBV14 to TRBJ1-4; unclear D gene. The CDR3 sequence is 15 residues long. The germline CDR1 and CDR2 sequences are SGHDN and FVKESK. Trimming took off 4 bases at V and 0 bases at J, with 9 bases between the two ends. CDR3 nucleotide sequence: TGTGCCAGCAGCCCTAGCGCAGCAACTAATGAAAAACTGTTTTTT. Residues: CASSPSAATNEKLFF.

This chain joins TRBV6-5 and TRBJ1-2; D ambiguous. Trimming took off 7 bases at V and 8 bases at J, with 20 bases between the two ends. CDR3 length equals 14 residues. Germline V gene data show CDR1 as MNHEY and CDR2 as SVGAGI. CDR3: CASTNLDLREGYTF. The CDR3 region has the DNA TGTGCCAGCACTAACTTGGACCTGAGGGAGGGCTACACCTTC.

Only one count was recorded for this clone. This rearrangement joins TRBV10-3 to TRBJ2-3, with 9 bases that match TRBD1. From germline, CDR1 is ENHRY and CDR2 SYGVKD. V dropped 4 bases and J dropped 2; count of bases not matched to a gene: 7. The CDR3 is made up of 16 amino acids. In DNA form, the CDR3 reads TGTGCCATCAGTGCCACCGGGACAGGGAACACAGATACGCAGTATTTT. Protein product: CAISATGTGNTDTQYF.

The gene calls are TRBV19 and TRBJ1-1; D is perhaps TRBD1 (6 bases). The germline gives CDR1 LNHDA, CDR2 SQIVND (reference sequence). The CDR3 length is 15 residues. V was pared by 4 bases and J by 5 bases, with 17 bases between. The DNA of the CDR3 is TGTGCCAGTAGTACTCTGGACAGTCGGCGGACTGAAGCTTTCTTT. Residues: CASSTLDSRRTEAFF.